The 19 T cell receptor beta chains below were found in one sample sequenced in a study of T cell repertoires in cytomegalovirus infection. TCRdb reanalysed the reads using MiXCR and keeps one entry per CDR3 protein. The sample lists about 400,000 distinct CDR3 sequences, about 35% seen once, with approximately 12% in the top ten. These receptors have no identified antigens. Sequences were derived from cultured PBMCs, sampled from culture after CMV antigen stimulation. Receptors originate from a human donor in good health (CMV status not recorded). Some clones in this sample may be carry-over from other donors' samples.

DNA of the CDR3: TGTGCCAGTAGTACCGACAGGGCAGGCAATCAGCCCCAGCATTTT. Protein: CASSTDRAGNQPQHF. V is TRBV19 and J is TRBJ1-5, with TRBD1 matching over 7 bases. Germline CDR1 is LNHDA and CDR2 is SQIVND (reference sequence). Trimming at V came to 4 bases and at J to 2 bases, leaving 5 bases not matched to a gene. CDR3 length equals 15 residues.

The chain joins TRBV15 to TRBJ1-3, with unresolved D. Germline CDR1 and CDR2: LNHNV and YYDKDF (reference sequence). The CDR3 length is 13 residues. The ends were cut back, 0 bases at V and 0 bases at J, with 0 bases in the middle. CDR3 sequence: CATSRDSGNTIYF. The CDR3 nucleotides are TGTGCCACCAGCAGAGACTCTGGAAACACCATATATTTT.

This chain uses TRBV28 with TRBJ2-7, with D possibly being TRBD1 (6 bases). The CDR3 runs to 13 residues. With 4 bases removed from V and 2 bases from J, the gap between germline ends came to 9 bases. Germline lookup yields CDR1 MDHEN and CDR2 SYDVKM. CDR3 in DNA: TGTGCCAGCAGTTCAAGGGGGACCTACGAGCAGTACTTC. Translation: CASSSRGTYEQYF.

This clonotype was detected a few times. This rearrangement joins TRBV7-2 to TRBJ2-5; TRBD2 is a possible D gene (5 bases). Trimming removed 5 bases at V and 3 bases at J, with 7 bases between. Germline CDR1 is SGHTA and CDR2 is FQGNSA. The CDR3 has 12 residues. The CDR3 sequence is CASSVGEETQYF. CDR3 coding DNA: TGTGCCAGCAGCGTCGGGGAAGAGACCCAGTACTTC.

The chain carries TRBV30 and TRBJ1-4; D is uncertain. The CDR3 loop spans 14 amino acids. Germline lookup yields CDR1 GTSNPN and CDR2 SVGIG (reference sequence). The ends were cut back, 3 bases at V and 7 bases at J, with 15 bases in the middle. The CDR3 loop reads CAWSGLMGAEKLFF. As DNA, the CDR3 is TGTGCCTGGAGCGGTTTAATGGGTGCTGAAAAACTGTTTTTT.

This clonotype was detected only a few times. The chain couples TRBV12-5 to TRBJ2-6; D uncertain. V was pared by 5 bases and J by 4 bases, with 9 bases between. This CDR3 spans 14 amino acids. Germline assignment: CDR1 LGHNT and CDR2 FRNRAP. CDR3 sequence reads: CASGALRGANVLTF. CDR3 nucleotide sequence: TGTGCTAGTGGTGCCCTAAGGGGGGCCAACGTCCTGACTTTC.

The genes are TRBV3-1 and TRBJ2-7; no firm D call. Germline-derived CDR1 and CDR2 are LGHDT and YNNKEL (reference sequence). This CDR3 has 15 residues. V gave up 0 bases and J gave up 1 base, with 10 bases separating them. CDR3 residues: CASSQDPRRSYEQYF. The CDR3 DNA reads as TGTGCCAGCAGCCAAGATCCCAGGAGATCCTACGAGCAGTACTTC.

This clonotype was seen more than once but under ten times. The rearrangement uses TRBV7-2 and TRBJ2-7, with TRBD1 identical over 8 bases. This CDR3 spans 16 amino acids. Germline loops: CDR1 SGHTA, CDR2 FQGNSA. The V and J ends lost 5 bases and 0 bases, in that order; junction bases with no gene match: 9. The CDR3 DNA reads TGTGCCAGCAGCCAAGGACAGGGTGGGTTCTCCTACGAGCAGTACTTC. It yields the protein CASSQGQGGFSYEQYF.

This clonotype occurred once. The chain uses TRBV6-2 or TRBV6-3 and TRBJ2-3; 8 bases map to TRBD2. The CDR3 spans 16 residues. With V trimmed by 3 bases and J by 5 bases, 10 bases remained unmatched. Germline V gene sequence: CDR1 MNHEY, CDR2 SVGEGT. CDR3 DNA: TGTGCCAGCAGTTATGGCTCTTTAGCGGGGAGAGATACGCAGTATTTT. This encodes CASSYGSLAGRDTQYF.

The chain employs TRBV12-3 or TRBV12-4 and TRBJ1-2; D is ambiguous. With 3 bases removed from V and 0 bases from J, the gap between germline ends came to 8 bases. The CDR3 extends over 14 amino acids. The CDR3 DNA reads TGTGCCAGCAGTTTCTCACAGTCTAACTATGGCTACACCTTC. Its protein product is CASSFSQSNYGYTF.

The chain uses TRBV20-1 and TRBJ2-5; 9 nucleotides match TRBD2. CDR1 DFQATT and CDR2 SNEGSKA come from the germline V gene (reference sequence). J lost 2 bases, V lost 7 bases, and 14 bases had no gene match. The CDR3 consists of 16 residues. The CDR3 loop is CSVSPTVAGVQETQYF. The CDR3 coding sequence is TGCAGTGTGTCCCCGACAGTAGCGGGAGTGCAAGAGACCCAGTACTTC.

Only a few counts were recorded for this clonotype. The chain has TRBV11-2 and TRBJ2-1; maybe TRBD2 (5 bases). The CDR3 is made up of 15 amino acids. Trimming took off 5 bases at V and 6 bases at J, with 17 bases between the two ends. Germline V gene lookup returns CDR1 SGHAT and CDR2 FQNNGV. The CDR3 DNA sequence: TGTGCCAGCAGCCCCGTGCCGGGGTTCGGCAATGAGCAGTTCTTC. Translated: CASSPVPGFGNEQFF.

This clonotype was observed a handful of times. The chain recombines TRBV6-1 with TRBJ2-1; the D call may be TRBD1 or TRBD2 (5 bases each). Germline V CDR1 and CDR2: MNHNS, SASEGT. The V end was cut by 4 bases, the J end by 8 bases, with 15 bases between. The CDR3 length is 14 residues. The chain's CDR3 is CASSGDLGWDEQFF. The CDR3 DNA is TGTGCCAGCAGTGGGGACCTAGGGTGGGATGAGCAGTTCTTC.

CDR3 nucleotides: TGTGCCAGTAGTGAAGGGGGGCGTGAAGCTTTCTTT. It yields the protein CASSEGGREAFF. This chain uses TRBV19 with TRBJ1-1; a possible D gene is TRBD1 (6 bases). This CDR3 comprises 12 residues. CDR1 LNHDA and CDR2 SQIVND come from the germline V gene (reference sequence). Trimming removed 5 bases from V and 7 bases from J, with 11 bases in between.

In this sample, this clonotype turned up many times. The chain uses TRBV7-2 and TRBJ1-2; D possibly corresponds to TRBD1 (5 bases). The V gene's germline CDR1 is SGHTA and CDR2 FQGNSA. The CDR3 is 17 residues long. With 5 bases removed from V and 0 bases from J, the gap between germline ends came to 19 bases. The CDR3 coding sequence is TGTGCCAGCAGCCCTCACGGGCTGGGGCCAGCTAACTATGGCTACACCTTC. This codes for CASSPHGLGPANYGYTF.

This clonotype occurred a few times. J is TRBJ2-7 and V is TRBV12-3 or TRBV12-4; TRBD2 might be the D (6 bases). The CDR3 is made up of 14 amino acids. The V and J ends lost 6 bases and 1 base respectively, with 13 bases between them. The CDR3 here is CASRTSGDSYEQYF. The DNA of the CDR3 is TGTGCCAGCAGAACCTCGGGGGATTCCTACGAGCAGTACTTC.

This clonotype has only a few counts. The chain joins TRBV10-3 to TRBJ2-7, with D perhaps matching TRBD1 (5 bases). This CDR3 is built from 13 residues. Trimming removed 8 bases at V and 2 bases at J, with 13 bases between. Germline V CDR1 and CDR2: ENHRY, SYGVKD. CDR3: CAIGADTTYEQYF. DNA for the CDR3: TGTGCCATCGGTGCGGACACCACCTACGAGCAGTACTTC.

This clonotype was found a few times. V gene TRBV12-3 or TRBV12-4 combines with J gene TRBJ1-5; D is unclear. The CDR3 loop spans 17 amino acids. Trimming left V 2 bases short and J 0 bases short, with 14 bases between. In DNA, the CDR3 is TGTGCCAGCAGTTTACAGGTGTCCGTTAATAGCAATCAGCCCCAGCATTTT. As protein: CASSLQVSVNSNQPQHF.

The J gene is TRBJ2-1, the V gene TRBV7-6; 8 nucleotides align to TRBD1. After removal of 5 bases from V and 9 bases from J, the junction contained 12 bases not matched to a gene. Germline V lookup: CDR1 SGHVS, CDR2 FNYEAQ. This CDR3 spans 15 amino acids. The DNA of the CDR3 is TGTGCCAGCAGCCCCCGGGACAGGAGGTTGAGTGAGCAGTTCTTC. Protein: CASSPRDRRLSEQFF. Full variable domain (outside the CDR3, taken from reference TRBV7-6 and TRBJ2-1): GAGVSQSPRYKVTKRGQDVALRCDPISGHVSLYWYRQALGQGPEFLTYFNYEAQQDKSGLPNDRFSAERPEGSISTLTIQRTEQRDSAMYRCASSPRDRRLSEQFFGPGTRLTVL.